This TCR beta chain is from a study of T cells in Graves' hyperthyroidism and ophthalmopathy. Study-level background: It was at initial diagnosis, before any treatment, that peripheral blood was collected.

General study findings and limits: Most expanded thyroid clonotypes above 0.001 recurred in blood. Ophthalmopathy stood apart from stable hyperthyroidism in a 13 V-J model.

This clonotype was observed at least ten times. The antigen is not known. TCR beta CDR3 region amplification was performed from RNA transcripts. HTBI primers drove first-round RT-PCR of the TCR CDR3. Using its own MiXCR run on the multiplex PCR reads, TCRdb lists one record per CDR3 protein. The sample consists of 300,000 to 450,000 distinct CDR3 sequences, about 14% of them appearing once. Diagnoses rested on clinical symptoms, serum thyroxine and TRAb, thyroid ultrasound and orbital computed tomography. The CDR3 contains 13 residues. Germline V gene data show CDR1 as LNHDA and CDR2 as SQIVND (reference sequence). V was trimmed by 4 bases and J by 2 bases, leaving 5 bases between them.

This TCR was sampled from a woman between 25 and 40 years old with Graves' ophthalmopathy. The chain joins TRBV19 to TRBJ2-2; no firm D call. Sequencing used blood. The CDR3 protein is CASSTSNTGELFF. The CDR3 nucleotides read TGTGCCAGTAGTACTAGTAACACCGGGGAGCTGTTTTTT.